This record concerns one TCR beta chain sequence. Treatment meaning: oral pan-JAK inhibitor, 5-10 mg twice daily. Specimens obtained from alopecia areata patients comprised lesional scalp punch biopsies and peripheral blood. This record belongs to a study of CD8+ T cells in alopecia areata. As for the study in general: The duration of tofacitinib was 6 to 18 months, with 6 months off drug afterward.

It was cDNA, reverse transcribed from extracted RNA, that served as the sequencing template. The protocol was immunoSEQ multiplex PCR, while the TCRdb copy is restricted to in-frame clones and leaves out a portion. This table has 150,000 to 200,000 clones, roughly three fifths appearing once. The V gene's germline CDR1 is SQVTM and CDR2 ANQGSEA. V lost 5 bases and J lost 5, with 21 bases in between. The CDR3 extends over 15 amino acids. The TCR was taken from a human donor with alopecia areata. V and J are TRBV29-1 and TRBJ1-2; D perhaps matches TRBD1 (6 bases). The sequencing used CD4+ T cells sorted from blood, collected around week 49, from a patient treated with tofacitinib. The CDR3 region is CSVRPRGGVEYGYTF. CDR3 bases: TGCAGCGTTAGACCCAGGGGAGGAGTGGAGTATGGCTACACCTTC.